One sample yielded the 4 T cell receptor beta chains listed below, sequenced in a study of response to subunit inactivated influenza vaccine. TCRdb reprocessed the RT-PCR reads with MiXCR, giving one entry per CDR3 protein. The data hold 650,000 or so distinct CDR3 sequences, with roughly 15% observed a single time. The sample consisted of PBMCs from blood, taken approximately 15 days before vaccination. These receptors were collected from a middle-aged man who received an inactivated influenza vaccine.

This clonotype was seen once. The chain recombines TRBV4-3 with TRBJ2-1; D is possibly TRBD2 (6 bases). Germline CDR1 reads LGHNA; CDR2 reads YSLEER. The CDR3 loop spans 15 amino acids. The V end lost 4 bases, the J end lost 8 bases, and 18 bases lay between the germline ends. The CDR3 sequence is CASSLPGGSRDEQFF. The CDR3 DNA follows: TGCGCCAGCAGCCTCCCTGGGGGGAGCCGGGATGAGCAGTTCTTC.

This clonotype was counted only a few times. The V call is TRBV6-2 or TRBV6-3, the J call TRBJ2-1; 7 bases fit TRBD1. Germline loops: CDR1 MNHEY, CDR2 SVGEGT. CDR3 length equals 17 residues. The V gene end was trimmed by 5 bases and the J gene end by 0 bases; junction bases not matched to a gene: 10. CDR3 sequence (DNA): TGTGCCAGCAGTCTACAGGGGCGGGCGACCTCCTACAATGAGCAGTTCTTC. Amino acids: CASSLQGRATSYNEQFF.

This clonotype was detected only a few times. The chain employs TRBV5-5 and TRBJ2-5, with D perhaps matching TRBD1 (5 bases). V lost 1 base and J lost 0, with 13 bases in between. There are 16 residues in the CDR3. CDR1 is SGHKS, CDR2 YYEKEE, per germline (reference sequence). This CDR3 reads CASSLYRGAYQETQYF. CDR3 DNA sequence: TGTGCCAGCAGCTTGTATAGGGGCGCGTACCAAGAGACCCAGTACTTC.

V gene TRBV5-1 combines with J gene TRBJ2-7, with TRBD1 identical over 8 bases. This CDR3 has 15 amino acids. Germline V lookup: CDR1 SGHRS, CDR2 YFSETQ. Trimming cost V 4 bases and J 3 bases; bases outside gene matches: 9. The DNA of the CDR3 is TGCGCCAGCAGCCGCCTCGGGACAGGTGTCTACGAGCAGTACTTC. Protein product: CASSRLGTGVYEQYF.